This T cell receptor beta chain comes out of a study of T cell responses to AZD1222 COVID-19 vaccine (dated by TCRdb to about 2021). Concerning the study at large: A total of just over 230 trial participants underwent TCR sequencing, of whom roughly 210 had received two doses of AZD1222 and some 26 had received two doses of the MenACWY control vaccine. Enrollment into the trials was organized by age into subgroups of 18-55, 56-69 and 70-plus years, and those subgroups contained roughly 150, 30 and 60 TCR-sequenced participants, respectively. Here is what the overall study found, with its caveats: The whole spike protein was spanned by vaccine-associated CD4 TCRs, and dominant responses were seen in regions 160-218 and 743-854. Reportedly, close to half of the unique spike-specific TCRs recognized epitopes lying outside the regions that are mutated in the B.1.351 and B.1.1.7 variants. After two AZD1222 doses, both the breadth and the depth of spike-specific TCRs were significantly higher than at day 0 and than in MenACWY recipients. The 56-69-year group was small, and its depth increase did not reach significance, likely because of low power. Only six AZD1222 recipients were SARS-CoV-2 seropositive at baseline, limiting conclusions about previously exposed vaccinees. Most participants were white British and females outnumbered males, and the authors suggested that clonal diversity may have been underestimated. Because no samples from the day 14 peak response were available, repertoires could be characterized only after the peak T cell response.

Regarding this clone: Its recognized antigen is unknown. Per-nucleotide qualities are absent, and no much larger clonotype sits a single base away.

The CDR3 regions of human TCRbeta chains were analyzed by immunosequencing. Regarding the original processing steps: Repertoire TCRs were checked for matches against a reference library of SARS-CoV-2-specific TCRs that had been generated using the MIRA antigen-specificity platform. Breadth was defined as the fraction of unique TCRs that were SARS-CoV-2-associated, and depth was defined as the fraction of total T cells that were SARS-CoV-2-associated. Using the MIRA data, each spike-specific TCR was assigned both to the spike region to which the TCR was reactive and to a CD4 or CD8 class. Log10-transformed breadth and depth values were compared by one-way ANOVA with Sidak's multiple comparisons tests. Imported from immuneACCESS, the table was reduced by TCRdb to in-frame sequences with V and J called. These copies leave out some clones; in studies compared against another copy, an unresolved V gene accounts for under half, and the cause of the remainder is not known. That table supplies the V and J calls and clone size; D and trimming were determined from the DNA. Counted in this sample were some 150,000 clones; over 85% of them appeared once. The top ten clonotypes cover around 0.85% of the sample.

Interpreted using the paper, the time point label stands for: baseline before first vaccination. Explained via the paper, the treatment or condition label denotes: meningococcal conjugate vaccine given as trial control. The vaccinee samples were drawn from two UK trials, COV001 and COV002, one of which was a single-blind randomized controlled phase 2/3 trial testing AZD1222 (ChAdOx1 nCoV-19) in healthy adults. For TCRbeta chain sequencing, PBMC samples were collected from trial participants at day 0 and at day 28 after the second dose. Sequencing was performed on peripheral blood, taken on day 0 of MenACWY control vaccination. The source of this sequence is an adult in good health.

This receptor has the CDR3 CASSRGAGGETQYF. The DNA sequence is TGTGCCAGCAGCCGGGGGGCCGGAGGAGAGACCCAGTACTTC. The chain is encoded by TRBV3-1 (or the pseudogene TRBV3-2) joined to TRBJ2-5, with the D call perhaps TRBD1 or TRBD2, as 6 bases match in each case. Including cysteine and phenylalanine, the CDR3 has 14 amino acids. CDR3 DNA only is kept here, 42 bases in frame from base 1. The trim is 4 bases for V and 4 bases for J, with a gap of 13 bases between the germline ends. For CDR1 and CDR2, the germline V gene (reference sequence) lists LGHDT and YNNKEL.